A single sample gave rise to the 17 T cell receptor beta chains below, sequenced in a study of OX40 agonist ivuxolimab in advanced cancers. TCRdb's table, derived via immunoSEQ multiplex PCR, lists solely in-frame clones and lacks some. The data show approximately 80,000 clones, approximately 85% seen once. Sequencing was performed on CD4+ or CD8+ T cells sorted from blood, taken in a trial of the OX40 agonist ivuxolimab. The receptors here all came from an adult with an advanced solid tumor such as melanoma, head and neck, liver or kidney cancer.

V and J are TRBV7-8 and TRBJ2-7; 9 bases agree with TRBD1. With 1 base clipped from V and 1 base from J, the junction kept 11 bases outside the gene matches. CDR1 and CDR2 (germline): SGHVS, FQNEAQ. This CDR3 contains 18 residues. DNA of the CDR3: TGTGCCAGCAGCTTAGAGGGAAGGGCCGGGACAGGGTCCTACGAGCAGTACTTC. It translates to CASSLEGRAGTGSYEQYF.

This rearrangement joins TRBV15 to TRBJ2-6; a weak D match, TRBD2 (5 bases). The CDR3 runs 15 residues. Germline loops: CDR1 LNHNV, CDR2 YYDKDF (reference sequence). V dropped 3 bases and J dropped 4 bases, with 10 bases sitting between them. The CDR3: CATSSRGDGANVLTF. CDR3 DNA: TGTGCCACCAGCAGTCGGGGAGACGGGGCCAACGTCCTGACTTTC.

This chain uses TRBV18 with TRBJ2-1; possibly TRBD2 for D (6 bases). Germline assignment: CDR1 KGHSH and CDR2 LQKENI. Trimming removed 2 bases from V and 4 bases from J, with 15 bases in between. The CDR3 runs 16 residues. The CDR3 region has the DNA TGTGCCAGCTCACCAAGTTTCTCGGGAGAGTACAATGAGCAGTTCTTC. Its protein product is CASSPSFSGEYNEQFF. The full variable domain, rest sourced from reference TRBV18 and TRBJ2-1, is NAGVMQNPRHLVRRRGQEARLRCSPMKGHSHVYWYRQLPEEGLKFMVYLQKENIIDESGMPKERFSAEFPKEGPSILRIQQVVRGDSAAYFCASSPSFSGEYNEQFFGPGTRLTVL.

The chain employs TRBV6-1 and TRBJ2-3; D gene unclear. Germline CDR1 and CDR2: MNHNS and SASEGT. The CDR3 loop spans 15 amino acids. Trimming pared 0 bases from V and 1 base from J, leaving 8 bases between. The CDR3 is CASSEAWAGTDTQYF. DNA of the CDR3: TGTGCCAGCAGTGAAGCATGGGCAGGCACAGATACGCAGTATTTT.

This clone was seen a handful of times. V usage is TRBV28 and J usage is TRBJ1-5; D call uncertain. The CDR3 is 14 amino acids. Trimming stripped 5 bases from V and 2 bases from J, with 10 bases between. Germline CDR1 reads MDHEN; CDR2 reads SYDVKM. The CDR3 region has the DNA TGTGCCAGCAGTCTAGGTTTCGGCAATCAGCCCCAGCATTTT. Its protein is CASSLGFGNQPQHF.

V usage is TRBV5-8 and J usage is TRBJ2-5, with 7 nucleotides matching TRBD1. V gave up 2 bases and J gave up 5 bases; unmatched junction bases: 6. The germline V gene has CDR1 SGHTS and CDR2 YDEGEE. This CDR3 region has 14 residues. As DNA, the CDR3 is TGTGCCAGCAGCTTACGACAGGGCCAGGAGACCCAGTACTTC. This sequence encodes CASSLRQGQETQYF.

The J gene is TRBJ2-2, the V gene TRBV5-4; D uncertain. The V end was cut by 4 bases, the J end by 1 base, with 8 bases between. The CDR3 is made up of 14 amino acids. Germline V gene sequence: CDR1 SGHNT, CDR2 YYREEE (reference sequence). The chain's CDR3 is CASSKTQNTGELFF. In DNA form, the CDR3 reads TGTGCCAGCAGCAAAACACAGAACACCGGGGAGCTGTTTTTT. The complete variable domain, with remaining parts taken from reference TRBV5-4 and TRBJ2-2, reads ETGVTQSPTHLIKTRGQQVTLRCSSQSGHNTVSWYQQALGQGPQFIFQYYREEENGRGNFPPRFSGLQFPNYSSELNVNALELDDSALYLCASSKTQNTGELFFGEGSRLTVL.

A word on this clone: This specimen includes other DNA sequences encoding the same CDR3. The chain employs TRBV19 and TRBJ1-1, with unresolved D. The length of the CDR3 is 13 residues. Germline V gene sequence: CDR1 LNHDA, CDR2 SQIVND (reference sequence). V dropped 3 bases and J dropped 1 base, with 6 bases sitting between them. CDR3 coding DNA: TGTGCCAGTAGTATCTATAGGAACACTGAAGCTTTCTTT. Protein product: CASSIYRNTEAFF.

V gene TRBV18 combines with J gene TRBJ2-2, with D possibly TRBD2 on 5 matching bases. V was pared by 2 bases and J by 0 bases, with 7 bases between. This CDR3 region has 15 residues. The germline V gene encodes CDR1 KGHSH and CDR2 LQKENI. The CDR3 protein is CASSPGSANTGELFF. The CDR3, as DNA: TGTGCCAGCTCACCAGGGAGCGCGAACACCGGGGAGCTGTTTTTT. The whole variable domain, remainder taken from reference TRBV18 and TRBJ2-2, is NAGVMQNPRHLVRRRGQEARLRCSPMKGHSHVYWYRQLPEEGLKFMVYLQKENIIDESGMPKERFSAEFPKEGPSILRIQQVVRGDSAAYFCASSPGSANTGELFFGEGSRLTVL.

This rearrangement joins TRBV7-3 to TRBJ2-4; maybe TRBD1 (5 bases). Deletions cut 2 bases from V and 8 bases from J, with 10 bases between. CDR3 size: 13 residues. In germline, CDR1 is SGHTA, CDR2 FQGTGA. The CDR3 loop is CASSLGQRDIQYF. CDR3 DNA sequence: TGTGCCAGCAGCTTAGGACAACGGGACATTCAGTACTTC.

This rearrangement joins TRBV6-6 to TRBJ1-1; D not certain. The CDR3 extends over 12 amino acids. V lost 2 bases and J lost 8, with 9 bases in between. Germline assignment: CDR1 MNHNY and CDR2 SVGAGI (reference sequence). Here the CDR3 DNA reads TGTGCCAGCAGTTACCGGGGAGAGGAAGCTTTCTTT. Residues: CASSYRGEEAFF.

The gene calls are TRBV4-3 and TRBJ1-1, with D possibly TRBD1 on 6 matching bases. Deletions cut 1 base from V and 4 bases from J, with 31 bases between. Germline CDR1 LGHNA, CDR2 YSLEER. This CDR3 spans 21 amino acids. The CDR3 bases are TGCGCCAGCAGCCAAGGGGCCCCCCCGGTGGGGACAAACCCCCTCAGCACTGAAGCTTTCTTT. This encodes CASSQGAPPVGTNPLSTEAFF.

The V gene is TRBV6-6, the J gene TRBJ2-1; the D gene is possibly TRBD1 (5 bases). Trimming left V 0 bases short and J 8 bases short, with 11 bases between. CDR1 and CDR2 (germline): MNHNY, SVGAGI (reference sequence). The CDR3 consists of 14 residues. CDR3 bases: TGTGCCAGCAGTTACTCGGGCCAGGGCTATGAGCAGTTCTTC. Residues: CASSYSGQGYEQFF.

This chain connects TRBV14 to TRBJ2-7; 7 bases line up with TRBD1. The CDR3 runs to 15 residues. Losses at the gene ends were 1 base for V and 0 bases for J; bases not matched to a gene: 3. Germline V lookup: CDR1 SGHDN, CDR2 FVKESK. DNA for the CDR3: TGTGCCAGCAGCCAAGGCAGGGGGAGCTCCTACGAGCAGTACTTC. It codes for CASSQGRGSSYEQYF.

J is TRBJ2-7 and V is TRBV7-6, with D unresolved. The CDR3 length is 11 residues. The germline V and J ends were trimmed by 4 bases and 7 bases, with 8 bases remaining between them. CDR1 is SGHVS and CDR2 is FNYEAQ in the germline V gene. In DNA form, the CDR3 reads TGTGCCAGCAGCTCCGCCTCGGAGCAGTACTTC. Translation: CASSSASEQYF.

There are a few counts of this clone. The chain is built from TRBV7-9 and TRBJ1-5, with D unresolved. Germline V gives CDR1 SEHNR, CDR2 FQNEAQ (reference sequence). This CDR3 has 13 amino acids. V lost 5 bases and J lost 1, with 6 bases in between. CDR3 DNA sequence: TGTGCCAGCAGCCTAGAGAGCAATCAGCCCCAGCATTTT. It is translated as CASSLESNQPQHF.

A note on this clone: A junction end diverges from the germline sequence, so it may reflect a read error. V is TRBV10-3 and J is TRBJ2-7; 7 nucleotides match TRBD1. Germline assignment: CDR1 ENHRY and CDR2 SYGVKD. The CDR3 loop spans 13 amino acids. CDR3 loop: CASSGTDHYEQYF. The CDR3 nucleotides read TGTGCCAGCAGTGGGACAGACCATTACGAGCAGTACTTC.